The entry that follows covers one T cell receptor (beta chain) sequence. Researchers partitioned CD4+ cells into CD45RA+ naive and CD45RA-negative memory subsets. Germline CDR1 and CDR2: SGHRS and YFSETQ. The CDR3 has 14 residues. The ends were cut back, 0 bases at V and 6 bases at J, with 10 bases in the middle. This sample stems from a study of shared clonotypes between healthy human individuals. TCRdb's copy holds only in-frame clones and misses some; the assay was immunoSEQ multiplex PCR. Among over 1.4 million clones listed, roughly 95% were seen once. This receptor was obtained from a man aged 25-45 years in good health. Material for sequencing was naive CD4+ T cells sorted from blood. Subset denoted: CD45RA+ positively selected. This chain connects TRBV5-1 to TRBJ2-1, with no clear D. CDR3 DNA: TGCGCCAGCAGCTTGGCCCCAGGTACCAATGAGCAGTTCTTC. This codes for CASSLAPGTNEQFF.